The 8 T cell receptor beta chains presented below share a single source sample, sequenced in a study of tumor and adjacent non-tumor tissue in lung cancer. The template was RNA from unsorted bulk tissue. The library came from three nested PCR rounds adapted from ARM-PCR protocols. TCRdb reanalysed the multiplex PCR reads using MiXCR and keeps one entry per CDR3 protein. The repertoire includes more than 70,000 distinct CDR3 sequences, around three fifths of them detected once, and roughly 15% sits in the top ten. The sample comprised lung tumor tissue. The receptors here all came from an older man with non-small cell lung cancer.

This clonotype was picked up a small number of times. The gene calls are TRBV28 and TRBJ1-4; D perhaps matches TRBD1 (6 bases). The CDR3 has 14 residues. Germline V CDR1 and CDR2: MDHEN, SYDVKM. V was trimmed by 1 base and J by 4 bases, leaving 7 bases between them. The CDR3, as DNA: TGTGCCAGCAGTTTATTGGACAGTAATGAAAAACTGTTTTTT. Its translation: CASSLLDSNEKLFF.

In its sample, this clonotype was seen once. The junction does not match germline at one end; this may be a read error. The rearrangement uses TRBV11-2 and TRBJ2-4, with D unresolved. The CDR3 is 16 residues long. Germline lookup yields CDR1 SGHAT and CDR2 FQNNGV. The chain's CDR3 is CASSRQPNEAKNIQYF. For the CDR3, the DNA is TGTGCCAGCAGCCGACAACCTAACGAGGCCAAAAACATTCAATACTTC.

This clonotype was observed many times. The chain combines TRBV6-5 with TRBJ2-5; 10 nucleotides match TRBD2. The V segment lost 6 bases and the J segment 5 bases; nucleotides outside the gene matches: 6. This CDR3 region has 14 residues. Looked up from germline, CDR1 is MNHEY and CDR2 is SVGAGI. The CDR3 sequence is CASSAAGGRETQYF. The CDR3 coding sequence is TGTGCCAGCAGCGCAGCGGGGGGGCGGGAGACCCAGTACTTC.

About this clonotype: The DNA is omitted, as the CDR3 cannot be located on it reliably, and the CDR3 follows TCRdb's listing. The rearrangement joins TRBV12-3 or TRBV12-4 to TRBJ2-2; the table's D gene call, TRBD2, was not cross checked with the DNA. Both ends counted, the CDR3 spans 15 residues. The CDR3 loop is CASTRWGVGTGEIFF.

In the case of this clonotype: A read error is possible here, since a much larger clone lies one base away. The CDR3 DNA reads as TGTGCCAGCAGCTTAGAATGGAGTAATGAAAAACTGTTTTTT. Its translation is CASSLEWSNEKLFF. The genes are TRBV7-9 and TRBJ1-4; no firm D call. Trimming removed 1 base from V and 4 bases from J, with 7 bases in between. The length of the CDR3 is 14 residues. CDR1 is SEHNR and CDR2 is FQNEAQ in the germline V gene (reference sequence).

Notes on this clonotype: Being one base from a much bigger clone, this may be a read error. This chain uses TRBV28 with TRBJ2-7, with 8 bases identical to TRBD2. J lost 2 bases, V lost 10 bases, and 7 bases had no gene match. The CDR3 has 13 residues. CDR1 and CDR2 from the germline V gene are MDHEN and SYDVKM. The CDR3 region has the DNA TGTGCCACCAGCGGGGGATGGACCTACGAGCAGTACTTC. It translates to CATSGGWTYEQYF.

In its sample, this clonotype was seen many times. This chain uses TRBV12-3 or TRBV12-4 with TRBJ1-5, with 7 bases matching TRBD1. CDR3 size: 15 residues. V was clipped by 2 bases and J by 1 base; unmatched bases: 2. CDR3 region: CASSLTRGSNQPQHF. The CDR3 DNA sequence: TGTGCCAGCAGTTTAACCAGGGGGAGCAATCAGCCCCAGCATTTT.

This clonotype was picked up one time. V is TRBV5-6 and J is TRBJ2-7; 15 positions match TRBD2. Germline CDR1 is SGHDT and CDR2 is YYEEEE. The CDR3 spans 16 residues. CDR3 loop: CVSSYGLAGGPGEQYF. CDR3 in DNA: TGTGTTAGCAGCTACGGACTAGCGGGAGGGCCTGGGGAGCAGTACTTC. The variable domain in full, with the rest retrieved from reference TRBV5-6 and TRBJ2-7, is DAGVTQSPTHLIKTRGQQVTLRCSPKSGHDTVSWYQQALGQGPQFIFQYYEEEERQRGNFPDRFSGHQFPNYSSELNVNALLLGDSALYLCVSSYGLAGGPGEQYFGPGTRLTVT.